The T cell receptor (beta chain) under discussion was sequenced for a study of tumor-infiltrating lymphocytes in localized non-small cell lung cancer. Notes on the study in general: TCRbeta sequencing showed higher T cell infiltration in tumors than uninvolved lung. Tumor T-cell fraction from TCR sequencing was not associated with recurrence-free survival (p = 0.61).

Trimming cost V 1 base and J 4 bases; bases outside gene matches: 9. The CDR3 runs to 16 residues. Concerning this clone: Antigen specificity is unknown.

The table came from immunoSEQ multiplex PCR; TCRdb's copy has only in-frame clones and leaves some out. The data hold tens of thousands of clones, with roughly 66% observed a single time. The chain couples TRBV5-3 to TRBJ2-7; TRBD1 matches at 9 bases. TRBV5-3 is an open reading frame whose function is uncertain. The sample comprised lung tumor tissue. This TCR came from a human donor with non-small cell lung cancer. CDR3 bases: TGTGCCAGAAGCTTGAGTTTACGGGACAGGGCTTACGAGCAGTACTTC. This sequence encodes CARSLSLRDRAYEQYF.